This paragraph reports one T cell receptor beta chain. Its antigen remains unidentified. These data come from a study of T-cell memory formation after mild COVID-19. Findings of the study overall: From day 15 to 85, contracting clones were balanced between CD4 and CD8, whereas later expanders leaned toward CD4+. Pre-infection memory already had some responding clones, implying cross-reactive memory joined.

TCRdb analysed the 5' RACE reads with MiXCR anew, one entry per CDR3 protein. The table lists some 130,000 distinct CDR3 sequences, 25% of them singletons. V lost 4 bases, J lost 6 bases, and 12 bases lay in between. This CDR3 is built from 13 residues. Germline lookup yields CDR1 SGHDN and CDR2 FVKESK. The sample taken for sequencing was PBMCs or a T cell subset sorted from them (not recorded which). The sequence derives from an adult woman who had mild COVID-19 (a few samples of this study predate the infection). Cell type and time point are not known. The J gene is TRBJ1-1, the V gene TRBV14; D not resolved. The CDR3 region has the DNA TGTGCCAGCAGCCCGGATGCAGGCCCTGAAGCTTTCTTT. It translates to CASSPDAGPEAFF.